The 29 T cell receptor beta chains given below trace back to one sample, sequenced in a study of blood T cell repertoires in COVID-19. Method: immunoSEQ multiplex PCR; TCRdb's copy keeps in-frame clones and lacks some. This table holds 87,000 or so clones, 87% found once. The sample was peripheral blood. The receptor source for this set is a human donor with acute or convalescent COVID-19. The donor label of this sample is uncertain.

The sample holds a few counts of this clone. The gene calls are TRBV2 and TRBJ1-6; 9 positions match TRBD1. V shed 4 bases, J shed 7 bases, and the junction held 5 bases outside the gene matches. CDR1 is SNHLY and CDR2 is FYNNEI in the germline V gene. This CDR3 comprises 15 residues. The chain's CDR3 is CASSGVGTGNSPLHF. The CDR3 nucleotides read TGTGCCAGCAGTGGGGTTGGGACAGGGAATTCACCCCTCCACTTT.

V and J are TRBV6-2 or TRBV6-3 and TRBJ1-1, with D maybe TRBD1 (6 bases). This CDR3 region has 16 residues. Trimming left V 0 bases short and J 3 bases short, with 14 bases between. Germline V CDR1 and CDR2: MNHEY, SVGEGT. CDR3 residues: CASSYSPSGADTEAFF. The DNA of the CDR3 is TGTGCCAGCAGTTACTCCCCTTCAGGGGCGGACACTGAAGCTTTCTTT.

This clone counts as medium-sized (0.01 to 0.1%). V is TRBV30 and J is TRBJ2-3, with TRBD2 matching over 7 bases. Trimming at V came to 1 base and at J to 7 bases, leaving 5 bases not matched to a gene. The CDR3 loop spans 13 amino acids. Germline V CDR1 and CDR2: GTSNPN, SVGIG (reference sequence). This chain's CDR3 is CAWSGGGVYTQYF. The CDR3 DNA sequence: TGTGCCTGGAGTGGGGGGGGAGTTTATACGCAGTATTTT.

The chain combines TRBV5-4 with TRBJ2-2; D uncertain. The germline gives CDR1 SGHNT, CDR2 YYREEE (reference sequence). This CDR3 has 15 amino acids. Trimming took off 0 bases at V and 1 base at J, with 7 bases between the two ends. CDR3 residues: CASSLVRGNTGELFF. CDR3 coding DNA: TGTGCCAGCAGCTTGGTCCGCGGGAACACCGGGGAGCTGTTTTTT.

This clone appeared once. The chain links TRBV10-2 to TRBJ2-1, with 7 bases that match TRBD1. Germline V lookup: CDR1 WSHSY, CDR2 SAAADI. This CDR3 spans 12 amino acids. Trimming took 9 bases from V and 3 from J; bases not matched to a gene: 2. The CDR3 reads CARQGNYNEQFF. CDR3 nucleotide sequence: TGCGCCAGACAGGGGAACTACAATGAGCAGTTCTTC.

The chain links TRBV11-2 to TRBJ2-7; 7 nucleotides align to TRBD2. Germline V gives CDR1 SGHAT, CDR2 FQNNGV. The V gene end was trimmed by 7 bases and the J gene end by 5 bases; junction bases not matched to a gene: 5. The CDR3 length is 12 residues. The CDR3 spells CASTQGGNEQYF. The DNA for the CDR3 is TGTGCCAGCACGCAGGGAGGGAACGAGCAGTACTTC.

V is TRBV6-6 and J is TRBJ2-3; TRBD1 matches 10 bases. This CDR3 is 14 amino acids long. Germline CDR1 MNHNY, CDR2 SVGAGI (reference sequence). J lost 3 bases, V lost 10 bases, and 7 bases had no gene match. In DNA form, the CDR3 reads TGTGCCACCATCTGGGACAGGGGAACAGATACGCAGTATTTT. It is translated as CATIWDRGTDTQYF.

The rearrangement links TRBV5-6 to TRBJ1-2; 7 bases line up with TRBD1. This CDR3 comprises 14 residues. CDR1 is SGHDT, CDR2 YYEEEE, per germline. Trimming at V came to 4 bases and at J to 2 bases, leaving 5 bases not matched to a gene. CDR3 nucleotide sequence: TGTGCCAGCAGCCCGACAGGGAGGAACTATGGCTACACCTTC. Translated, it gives CASSPTGRNYGYTF.

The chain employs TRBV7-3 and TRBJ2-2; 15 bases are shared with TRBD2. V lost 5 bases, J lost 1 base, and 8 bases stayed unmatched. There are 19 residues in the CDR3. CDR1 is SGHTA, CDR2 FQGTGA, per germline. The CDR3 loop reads CASSPSGTSGGLNTGELFF. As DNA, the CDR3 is TGTGCCAGCAGCCCAAGTGGGACTAGCGGGGGGTTGAACACCGGGGAGCTGTTTTTT.

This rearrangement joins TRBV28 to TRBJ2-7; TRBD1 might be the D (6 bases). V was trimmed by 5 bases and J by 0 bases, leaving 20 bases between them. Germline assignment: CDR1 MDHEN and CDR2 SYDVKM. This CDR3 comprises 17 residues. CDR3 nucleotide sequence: TGTGCCAGCAGTCAGGAACCGGGACAACTTATCTCCTACGAGCAGTACTTC. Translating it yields CASSQEPGQLISYEQYF.

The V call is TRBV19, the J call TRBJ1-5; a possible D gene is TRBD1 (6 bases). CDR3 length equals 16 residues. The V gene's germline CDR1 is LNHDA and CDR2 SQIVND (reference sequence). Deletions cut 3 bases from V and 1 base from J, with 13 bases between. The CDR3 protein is CASSIGAGVSNQPQHF. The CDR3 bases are TGTGCCAGTAGTATTGGGGCAGGGGTGAGCAATCAGCCCCAGCATTTT.

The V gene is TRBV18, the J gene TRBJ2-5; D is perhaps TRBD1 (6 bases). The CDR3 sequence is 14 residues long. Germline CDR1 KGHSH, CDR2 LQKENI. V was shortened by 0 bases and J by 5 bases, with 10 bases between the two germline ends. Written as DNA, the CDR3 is TGTGCCAGCTCACCACCAGGGGGAGCGGAGACCCAGTACTTC. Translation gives CASSPPGGAETQYF.

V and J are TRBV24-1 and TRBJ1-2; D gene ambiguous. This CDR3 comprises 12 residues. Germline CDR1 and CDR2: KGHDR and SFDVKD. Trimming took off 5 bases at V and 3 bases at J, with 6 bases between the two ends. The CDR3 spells CATSAGDYGYTF. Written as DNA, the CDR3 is TGTGCCACCAGTGCCGGAGACTATGGCTACACCTTC.

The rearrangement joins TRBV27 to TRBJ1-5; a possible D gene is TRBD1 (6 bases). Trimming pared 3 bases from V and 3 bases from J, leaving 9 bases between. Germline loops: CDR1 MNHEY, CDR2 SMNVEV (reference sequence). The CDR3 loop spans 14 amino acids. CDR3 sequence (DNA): TGTGCCAGCAGTTTTCAGGGGAACAATCAGCCCCAGCATTTT. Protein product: CASSFQGNNQPQHF.

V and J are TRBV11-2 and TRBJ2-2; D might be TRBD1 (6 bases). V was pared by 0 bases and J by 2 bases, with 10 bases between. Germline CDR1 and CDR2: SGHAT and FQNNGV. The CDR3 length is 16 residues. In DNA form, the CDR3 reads TGTGCCAGCAGCTTAGACGGGACACTTAACACCGGGGAGCTGTTTTTT. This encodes CASSLDGTLNTGELFF.

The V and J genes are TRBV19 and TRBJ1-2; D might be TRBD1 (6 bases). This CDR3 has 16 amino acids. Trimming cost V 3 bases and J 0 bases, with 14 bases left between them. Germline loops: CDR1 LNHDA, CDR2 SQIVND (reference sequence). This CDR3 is CASSMGTRGSNYGYTF. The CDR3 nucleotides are TGTGCCAGTAGTATGGGCACCAGGGGATCTAACTATGGCTACACCTTC. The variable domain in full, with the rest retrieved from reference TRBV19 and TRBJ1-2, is DGGITQSPKYLFRKEGQNVTLSCEQNLNHDAMYWYRQDPGQGLRLIYYSQIVNDFQKGDIAEGYSVSREKKESFPLTVTSAQKNPTAFYLCASSMGTRGSNYGYTFGSGTRLTVV.

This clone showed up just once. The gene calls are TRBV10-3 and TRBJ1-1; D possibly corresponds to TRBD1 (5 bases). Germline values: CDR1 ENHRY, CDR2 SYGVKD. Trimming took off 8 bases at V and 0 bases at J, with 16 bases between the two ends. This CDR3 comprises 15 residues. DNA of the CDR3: TGTGCCATCGGGCCGGAGGGGCTCATGAACACTGAAGCTTTCTTT. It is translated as CAIGPEGLMNTEAFF.

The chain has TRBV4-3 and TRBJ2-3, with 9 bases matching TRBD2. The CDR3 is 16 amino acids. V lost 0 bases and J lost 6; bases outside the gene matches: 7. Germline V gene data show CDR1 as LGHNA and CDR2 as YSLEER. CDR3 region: CASSQDPAGGTDTQYF. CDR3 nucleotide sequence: TGCGCCAGCAGCCAAGATCCGGCGGGGGGGACTGATACGCAGTATTTT.

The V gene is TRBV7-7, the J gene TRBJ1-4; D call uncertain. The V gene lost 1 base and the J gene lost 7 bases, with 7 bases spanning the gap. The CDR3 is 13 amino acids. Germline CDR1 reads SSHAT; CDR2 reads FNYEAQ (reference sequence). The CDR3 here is CASSLGRGEKLFF. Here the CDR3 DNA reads TGTGCCAGCAGCTTAGGTCGGGGTGAAAAACTGTTTTTT.

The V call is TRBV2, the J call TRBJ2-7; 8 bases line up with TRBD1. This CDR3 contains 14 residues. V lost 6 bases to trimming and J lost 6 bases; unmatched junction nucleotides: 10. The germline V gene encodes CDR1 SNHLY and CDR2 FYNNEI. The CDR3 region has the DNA TGTGCCAGCAGAACACAGGGGGACCTCACCGAGCAGTACTTC. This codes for CASRTQGDLTEQYF.

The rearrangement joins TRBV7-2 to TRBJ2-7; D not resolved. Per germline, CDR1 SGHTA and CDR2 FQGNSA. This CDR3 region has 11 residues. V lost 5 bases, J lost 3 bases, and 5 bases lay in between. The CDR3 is CASSVSYEQYF. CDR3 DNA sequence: TGTGCCAGCAGCGTTAGCTACGAGCAGTACTTC. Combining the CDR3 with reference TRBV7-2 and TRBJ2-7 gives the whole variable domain GAGVSQSPSNKVTEKGKDVELRCDPISGHTALYWYRQSLGQGLEFLIYFQGNSAPDKSGLPSDRFSAERTGGSVSTLTIQRTQQEDSAVYLCASSVSYEQYFGPGTRLTVT.

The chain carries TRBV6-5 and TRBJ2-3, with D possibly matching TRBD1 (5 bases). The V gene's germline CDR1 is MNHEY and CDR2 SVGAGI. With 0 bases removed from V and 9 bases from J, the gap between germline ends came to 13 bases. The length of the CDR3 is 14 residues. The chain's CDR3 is CASSYSIGQKTQYF. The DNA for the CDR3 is TGTGCCAGCAGTTACTCGATTGGACAAAAGACGCAGTATTTT.

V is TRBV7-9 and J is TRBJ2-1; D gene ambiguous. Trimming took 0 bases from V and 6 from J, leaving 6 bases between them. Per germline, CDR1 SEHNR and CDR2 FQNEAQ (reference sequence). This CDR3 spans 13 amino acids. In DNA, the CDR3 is TGTGCCAGCAGCTTAGCGGGCGCCAATGAGCAGTTCTTC. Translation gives CASSLAGANEQFF.

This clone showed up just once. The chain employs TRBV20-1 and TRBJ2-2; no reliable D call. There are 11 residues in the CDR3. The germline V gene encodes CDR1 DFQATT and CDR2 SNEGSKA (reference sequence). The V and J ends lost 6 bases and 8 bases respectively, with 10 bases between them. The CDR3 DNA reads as TGCAGTGCCACCCTCGGGGGGGAGCTGTTTTTT. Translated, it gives CSATLGGELFF.

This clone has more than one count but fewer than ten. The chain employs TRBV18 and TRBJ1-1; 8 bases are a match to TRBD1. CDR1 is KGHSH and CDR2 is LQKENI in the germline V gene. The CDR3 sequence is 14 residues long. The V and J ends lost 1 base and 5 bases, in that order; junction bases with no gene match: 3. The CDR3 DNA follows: TGTGCCAGCTCACCACAGACAGGGGAGACTGAAGCTTTCTTT. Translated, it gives CASSPQTGETEAFF.

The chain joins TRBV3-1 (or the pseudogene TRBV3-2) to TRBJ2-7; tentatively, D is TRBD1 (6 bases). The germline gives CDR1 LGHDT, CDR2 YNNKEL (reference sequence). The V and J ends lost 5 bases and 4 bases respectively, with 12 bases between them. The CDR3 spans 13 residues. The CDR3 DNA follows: TGTGCCAGCAGCGAAACAGGGATTTACGAGCAGTACTTC. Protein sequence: CASSETGIYEQYF.

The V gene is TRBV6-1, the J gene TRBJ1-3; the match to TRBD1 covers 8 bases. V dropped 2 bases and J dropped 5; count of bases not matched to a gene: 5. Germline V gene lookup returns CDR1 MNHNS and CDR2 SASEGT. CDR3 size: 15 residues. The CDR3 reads CASSERQGSRNTIYF. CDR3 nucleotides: TGTGCCAGCAGTGAACGACAGGGGTCCCGAAACACCATATATTTT.

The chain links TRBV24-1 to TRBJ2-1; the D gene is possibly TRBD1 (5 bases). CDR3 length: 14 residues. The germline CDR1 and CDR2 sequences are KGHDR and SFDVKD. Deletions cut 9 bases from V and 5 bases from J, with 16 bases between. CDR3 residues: CATGAAGSHNEQFF. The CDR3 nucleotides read TGTGCCACCGGGGCTGCCGGGTCCCACAATGAGCAGTTCTTC.

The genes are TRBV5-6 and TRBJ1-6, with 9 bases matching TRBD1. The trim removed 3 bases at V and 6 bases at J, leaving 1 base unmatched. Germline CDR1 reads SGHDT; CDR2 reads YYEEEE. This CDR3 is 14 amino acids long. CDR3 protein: CASSWGQGNSPLHF. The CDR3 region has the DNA TGTGCCAGCAGCTGGGGACAGGGTAATTCACCCCTCCACTTT. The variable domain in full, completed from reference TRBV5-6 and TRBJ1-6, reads DAGVTQSPTHLIKTRGQQVTLRCSPKSGHDTVSWYQQALGQGPQFIFQYYEEEERQRGNFPDRFSGHQFPNYSSELNVNALLLGDSALYLCASSWGQGNSPLHFGNGTRLTVT.